One and the same sample provided the 8 T cell receptor beta chains below, sequenced in a study of T cell responses to AZD1222 COVID-19 vaccine. Only in-frame clones appear in the TCRdb table, and some are missing; sequencing was by immunoSEQ multiplex PCR. The repertoire has about 150,000 clones, more than 90% of them found once; the top ten carry approximately 1.6%. Specimen: peripheral blood, collected 28 days after the second AZD1222 dose. These receptors originate from an adult who received the AZD1222 COVID-19 vaccine.

The chain joins TRBV2 to TRBJ1-4; D not resolved. The CDR3 extends over 13 amino acids. Germline CDR1 SNHLY, CDR2 FYNNEI. Trimming shortened V by 0 bases and J by 10 bases, and 9 bases separated the two germline ends. CDR3 nucleotides: TGTGCCAGCAGTGAAGCGCTTCGAGCAAAACTGTTTTTT. This translates into CASSEALRAKLFF.

This clone was detected once. This chain joins TRBV27 and TRBJ1-4; TRBD1 matches 7 bases. CDR3 length: 18 residues. The germline gives CDR1 MNHEY, CDR2 SMNVEV (reference sequence). The J segment lost 10 bases and the V segment lost 4 bases, leaving 21 bases of the junction unmatched. The DNA of the CDR3 is TGTGCCAGCAGTTCCTCCTACTGGAGACAGGGCAATTCCCGAAAACTGTTTTTT. This translates into CASSSSYWRQGNSRKLFF.

J is TRBJ1-3 and V is TRBV6-5, with 7 bases fitting TRBD1. Per germline, CDR1 MNHEY and CDR2 SVGAGI. CDR3 length: 14 amino acids. V gave up 2 bases and J gave up 4 bases; unmatched junction bases: 2. CDR3 sequence: CASSYRDSGNTIYF. The DNA of the CDR3 is TGTGCCAGCAGTTACCGGGACAGCGGAAACACCATATATTTT.

The gene calls are TRBV3-1 (or the pseudogene TRBV3-2) and TRBJ2-3; 8 bases align to TRBD2. This CDR3 contains 14 residues. V trimming: 0 bases; J trimming: 6 bases; junction bases outside the gene matches: 2. Germline-derived CDR1 and CDR2 are LGHDT and YNNKEL (reference sequence). CDR3 coding DNA: TGTGCCAGCAGCCAAGACGGGGGGGTTGATACGCAGTATTTT. Its translation: CASSQDGGVDTQYF.

For this clone: The same CDR3 can be traced to other DNA sequences in this sample. V is TRBV6-5 and J is TRBJ1-5; D is ambiguous. The germline CDR1 and CDR2 sequences are MNHEY and SVGAGI. Trimming removed 0 bases at V and 1 base at J, with 7 bases between. There are 15 residues in the CDR3. This chain's CDR3 is CASSYSRQSNQPQHF. For the CDR3, the DNA is TGTGCCAGCAGTTACTCGAGGCAGAGCAATCAGCCCCAGCATTTT.

The genes are TRBV5-4 and TRBJ1-6; 7 bases align to TRBD1. The germline V gene has CDR1 SGHNT and CDR2 YYREEE (reference sequence). The J segment lost 0 bases and the V segment lost 4 bases, leaving 10 bases of the junction unmatched. CDR3 size: 18 residues. CDR3 residues: CASSPGTARSSYNSPLHF. CDR3 nucleotide sequence: TGTGCCAGCAGCCCCGGGACAGCCAGGAGCTCCTATAATTCACCCCTCCACTTT.

The V and J genes are TRBV11-3 and TRBJ2-7; 7 nucleotides agree with TRBD1. With V trimmed by 2 bases and J by 5 bases, 6 bases remained unmatched. The germline CDR1 and CDR2 sequences are SGHNT and YENEEA. The length of the CDR3 is 14 residues. CDR3 amino acids: CASSLRQGVNEQYF. The CDR3 DNA reads TGTGCCAGCAGCTTAAGACAGGGTGTCAACGAGCAGTACTTC.

This chain connects TRBV5-4 to TRBJ2-7, with D perhaps assigned TRBD1 or TRBD2 (5 bases each). The CDR3 is 14 residues long. Germline CDR1 reads SGHNT; CDR2 reads YYREEE (reference sequence). The V gene lost 2 bases and the J gene lost 0 bases, with 9 bases spanning the gap. CDR3 DNA: TGTGCCAGCAGCTTCTGGGGGAGCTCCTACGAGCAGTACTTC. It is translated as CASSFWGSSYEQYF.